The clone carrying this T cell receptor beta chain appeared once. In the PCR, 60 Vbeta and 13 Jbeta primers were used. Libraries were prepared by immunoSEQ multiplex PCR; TCRdb keeps only in-frame clonotypes and omits some of them. Here the sample spans approximately 220,000 clones, roughly 80% being singletons. This record belongs to a study of cytomegalovirus exposure and HLA in healthy donors. This CDR3 comprises 13 residues. Trimming cost V 4 bases and J 1 base, with 10 bases left between them. Looked up from germline, CDR1 is SQVTM and CDR2 is ANQGSEA. This sequence originates from a man aged 40-49 years in good health and CMV-seropositive. The chain employs TRBV29-1 and TRBJ2-5, with D perhaps matching TRBD1 (6 bases). Input material: PBMCs. The CDR3 loop is CSVGGQSQETQYF. CDR3 DNA: TGCAGCGTTGGGGGGCAGTCCCAAGAGACCCAGTACTTC.